Following are 6 T cell receptor beta chains from one sample sequenced in a study of blood T cells in healthy people across ages. PCR was performed a second time for about 7 to 11 cycles using a sample-barcoded 5' primer and a J-beta primer mix. MiXCR was run by TCRdb on the 5' RACE reads, yielding one entry per CDR3 protein. The data contain just under 900,000 distinct CDR3 sequences, under 30% of them singletons. Sequencing was carried out using blood. Receptor source: a woman aged 80 or over in good health.

The chain combines TRBV6-2 or TRBV6-3 with TRBJ2-5; D might be TRBD1 or TRBD2, each matching 6 bases. Germline CDR1 is MNHEY and CDR2 is SVGEGT. The V end lost 8 bases, the J end lost 7 bases, and 17 bases lay between the germline ends. The CDR3 runs to 13 residues. Here the CDR3 DNA reads TGTGCCAGCCGACAGACAGGAGGGGGGACCCAGTACTTC. Amino acids: CASRQTGGGTQYF.

This clonotype was seen repeatedly, ten times or more. This chain uses TRBV7-9 with TRBJ1-2; TRBD1 might be the D (5 bases). CDR3 length: 17 residues. V shed 1 base and J shed 6 bases, with 21 bases lying between them. Germline assignment: CDR1 SEHNR and CDR2 FQNEAQ (reference sequence). The chain's CDR3 is CASSLEGRDALKNGYTF. The CDR3 bases are TGTGCCAGCAGCTTAGAAGGTCGGGACGCCCTGAAAAATGGCTACACCTTC.

The chain employs TRBV11-3 and TRBJ2-1; D unclear. Deletions cut 1 base from V and 6 bases from J, with 13 bases between. This CDR3 is built from 15 residues. The germline CDR1 and CDR2 sequences are SGHNT and YENEEA. The CDR3 sequence is CASSLGGNGGNEQFF. In DNA form, the CDR3 reads TGTGCCAGCAGCTTAGGTGGGAACGGTGGCAATGAGCAGTTCTTC. Combining the CDR3 with reference TRBV11-3 and TRBJ2-1 gives the whole variable domain EAGVVQSPRYKIIEKKQPVAFWCNPISGHNTLYWYLQNLGQGPELLIRYENEEAVDDSQLPKDRFSAERLKGVDSTLKIQPAELGDSAVYLCASSLGGNGGNEQFFGPGTRLTVL.

V gene TRBV7-9 combines with J gene TRBJ1-2; tentatively, D is TRBD1 (6 bases). The CDR3 sequence is 16 residues long. Germline V lookup: CDR1 SEHNR, CDR2 FQNEAQ (reference sequence). V was clipped by 4 bases and J by 1 base, with 16 bases between them. CDR3 sequence: CASSYGGALGNYGYTF. The CDR3 DNA sequence: TGTGCCAGCAGCTATGGGGGCGCCTTGGGTAACTATGGCTACACCTTC.

This clonotype was recorded a few times. The chain recombines TRBV7-2 with TRBJ2-1; D possibly corresponds to TRBD1 (6 bases). Germline CDR1 SGHTA, CDR2 FQGNSA. CDR3 size: 15 residues. V lost 6 bases and J 2 bases, leaving 14 bases between the germline ends. CDR3 coding DNA: TGTGCCAGCAGATCCGGGACAAGGGCCTACAATGAGCAGTTCTTC. Residues: CASRSGTRAYNEQFF.

In regard to this clonotype: A read error may be the cause here, since a much bigger clone is one base away. The J gene is TRBJ2-1, the V gene TRBV4-2; perhaps TRBD2 as D (7 bases). The J call is doubtful: the DNA matches TRBJ2-7 better. The germline gives CDR1 LGHNA, CDR2 YNFKEQ. The length of the CDR3 is 13 residues. The CDR3 is CASGGASYNEQYF. DNA for the CDR3: TGTGCCAGCGGGGGGGCCTCCTACAATGAGCAGTACTTC.